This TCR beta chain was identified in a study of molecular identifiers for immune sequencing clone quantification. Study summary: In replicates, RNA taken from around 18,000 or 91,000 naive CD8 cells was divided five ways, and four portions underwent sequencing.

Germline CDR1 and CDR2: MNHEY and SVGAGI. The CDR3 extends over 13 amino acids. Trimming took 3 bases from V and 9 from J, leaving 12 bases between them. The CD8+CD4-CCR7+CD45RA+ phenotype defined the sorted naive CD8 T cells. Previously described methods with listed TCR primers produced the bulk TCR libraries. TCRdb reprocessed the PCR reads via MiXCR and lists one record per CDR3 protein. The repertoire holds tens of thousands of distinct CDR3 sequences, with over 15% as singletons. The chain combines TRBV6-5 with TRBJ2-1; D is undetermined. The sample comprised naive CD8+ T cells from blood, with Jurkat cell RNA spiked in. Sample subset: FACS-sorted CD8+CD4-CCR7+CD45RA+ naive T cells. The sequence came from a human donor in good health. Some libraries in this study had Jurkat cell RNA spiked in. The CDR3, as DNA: TGTGCCAGCAGTTATGGAACTGTGGGTGAGCAGTTCTTC. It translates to CASSYGTVGEQFF.